Presented here are 30 T cell receptor beta chains from one specimen sequenced in a study of T cells in narcolepsy (dated by TCRdb to between 2017 and 2018). Libraries were constructed by the immunoSEQ multiplex PCR assay. TCRdb retrieved this table from immuneACCESS and kept in-frame rearrangements only. Not all clones are present; in checked studies, unresolved V genes account for under half, and no reason is known for the remainder. The sample table shows under 35,000 clones, and about four fifths are seen once. The leading ten clones occupy roughly 0.7% of the sample. The specimen sequenced was memory (CD45RA-) CD4+ T cells from blood. This sample's cell subset or site label indicates: memory T cells sorted ex vivo from peripheral blood. These receptors were collected from a human donor in good health.

The chain joins TRBV7-7 to TRBJ2-6; D tentatively fits TRBD1 or TRBD2 (5 bases each). The germline V gene encodes CDR1 SSHAT and CDR2 FNYEAQ (reference sequence). V lost 5 bases and J 1 base, leaving 15 bases between the germline ends. The CDR3 has 17 amino acids. The CDR3 nucleotides read TGTGCCAGCAGCCCGGGGACGCCCGGGTCTGGGGCCAACGTCCTGACTTTC. This codes for CASSPGTPGSGANVLTF.

V gene TRBV7-9 combines with J gene TRBJ2-1; TRBD1 matches 7 bases. Trimming cost V 8 bases and J 3 bases; bases outside gene matches: 7. The CDR3 is 14 residues long. CDR1 and CDR2 from the germline V gene are SEHNR and FQNEAQ (reference sequence). DNA for the CDR3: TGTGCCAGCGGTCGAGGGGGCCTCTACAATGAGCAGTTCTTC. Amino acids: CASGRGGLYNEQFF.

This rearrangement joins TRBV14 to TRBJ2-3; the D is unclear. The V end lost 0 bases, the J end lost 2 bases, and 9 bases lay between the germline ends. The CDR3 runs to 15 residues. CDR1 SGHDN and CDR2 FVKESK come from the germline V gene. CDR3 DNA sequence: TGTGCCAGCAGCCAAGATACTGGAATCACAGATACGCAGTATTTT. It encodes CASSQDTGITDTQYF.

J is TRBJ2-5 and V is TRBV7-2; D is unclear. Trimming cost V 5 bases and J 6 bases, with 13 bases left between them. This CDR3 contains 13 residues. Per germline, CDR1 SGHTA and CDR2 FQGNSA. The CDR3 coding sequence is TGTGCCAGCAGCCCAAGGGCTGAGAAGACCCAGTACTTC. It yields the protein CASSPRAEKTQYF.

The chain uses TRBV7-8 and TRBJ1-1; the match to TRBD1 covers 7 bases. The CDR3 loop spans 16 amino acids. Germline CDR1 and CDR2: SGHVS and FQNEAQ. Trimming removed 4 bases from V and 7 bases from J; junction bases left unmatched: 15. CDR3 protein: CASSSISRIGGSEAFF. The CDR3 nucleotides read TGTGCCAGCAGCTCCATTTCCCGTATAGGGGGCAGTGAAGCTTTCTTT.

The chain joins TRBV7-8 to TRBJ1-4, with D possibly matching TRBD1 (6 bases). The CDR3 has 16 residues. Trimming removed 5 bases from V and 5 bases from J, with 18 bases in between. Germline values: CDR1 SGHVS, CDR2 FQNEAQ. The CDR3 region has the DNA TGTGCCAGCAGCCCGACGAGGGGCAGGGGAAATGAAAAACTGTTTTTT. Protein: CASSPTRGRGNEKLFF.

This rearrangement joins TRBV10-3 to TRBJ1-4; no firm D call. Trimming stripped 4 bases from V and 7 bases from J, with 19 bases between. The CDR3 spans 16 residues. Germline V gives CDR1 ENHRY, CDR2 SYGVKD. CDR3 in DNA: TGTGCCATCAGTGCTCAAACCTCGGGGAGTCGTGAAAAACTGTTTTTT. Protein sequence: CAISAQTSGSREKLFF.

The chain uses TRBV10-3 and TRBJ2-3, with 15 bases matching TRBD2. V was clipped by 2 bases and J by 2 bases; unmatched bases: 11. The CDR3 sequence is 20 residues long. Per germline, CDR1 ENHRY and CDR2 SYGVKD. This chain's CDR3 is CAISEEGLAGGRITTDTQYF. The DNA for the CDR3 is TGTGCCATCAGTGAGGAGGGACTAGCGGGGGGTCGGATAACCACAGATACGCAGTATTTT.

This chain links TRBV18 with TRBJ2-3, with 9 bases that match TRBD2. The CDR3 runs to 15 residues. CDR1 KGHSH and CDR2 LQKENI come from the germline V gene. Losses at the gene ends were 6 bases for V and 3 bases for J; bases not matched to a gene: 7. The DNA of the CDR3 is TGTGCCAGCTCTCCAGCGGGGGGATTTACAGATACGCAGTATTTT. This translates into CASSPAGGFTDTQYF.

In its sample, this clone was seen once. The chain recombines TRBV27 with TRBJ1-2; 7 nucleotides agree with TRBD1. V shed 2 bases, J shed 2 bases, and the junction held 11 bases outside the gene matches. This CDR3 region has 17 residues. CDR1 is MNHEY, CDR2 SMNVEV, per germline (reference sequence). CDR3 nucleotides: TGTGCCAGCAGTTTAACCGCCGGGACAGTAGAAAACTATGGCTACACCTTC. Protein product: CASSLTAGTVENYGYTF.

The chain is built from TRBV7-2 and TRBJ1-3, with TRBD1 as a possible D gene (6 bases). Germline CDR1 is SGHTA and CDR2 is FQGNSA. Trimming cost V 6 bases and J 0 bases, with 18 bases left between them. The CDR3 consists of 17 residues. The CDR3 bases are TGTGCCAGCAGACGAAGGGGGTCGACGCTCTCTGGAAACACCATATATTTT. This codes for CASRRRGSTLSGNTIYF.

The sample holds a few counts of this clone. This sequence joins TRBV5-6 and TRBJ2-3, with a possible D match to TRBD2 (5 bases). The CDR3 totals 15 residues. Germline loops: CDR1 SGHDT, CDR2 YYEEEE. Trimming pared 4 bases from V and 0 bases from J, leaving 12 bases between. CDR3 nucleotides: TGTGCCAGCAGCCTAGGACTGGCGAGCACAGATACGCAGTATTTT. Encoded protein: CASSLGLASTDTQYF.

The rearrangement links TRBV6-5 to TRBJ2-5, with D uncertain. This CDR3 comprises 14 residues. V was pared by 6 bases and J by 1 base, with 12 bases between. Germline V gene sequence: CDR1 MNHEY, CDR2 SVGAGI. Here the CDR3 reads CASRIARVQETQYF. In DNA form, the CDR3 reads TGTGCCAGCAGGATCGCACGGGTCCAAGAGACCCAGTACTTC.

This chain uses TRBV5-4 with TRBJ1-1, with D uncertain. Germline assignment: CDR1 SGHNT and CDR2 YYREEE (reference sequence). The CDR3 has 15 residues. V lost 0 bases and J 1 base, leaving 10 bases between the germline ends. The CDR3 DNA follows: TGTGCCAGCAGCTTGGGAGGGCTGGGGAACACTGAAGCTTTCTTT. This gives the protein CASSLGGLGNTEAFF.

The CDR3 DNA sequence: TGTGCCACCAAACTAGCGGGGGGCCATGAGCAGTTCTTC. Translation: CATKLAGGHEQFF. The chain is built from TRBV15 and TRBJ2-1; 12 nucleotides line up with TRBD2. Germline V gene data show CDR1 as LNHNV and CDR2 as YYDKDF (reference sequence). This CDR3 is built from 13 residues. V shed 7 bases and J 8 bases; nucleotides not matched to a gene: 3. Filled out from reference TRBV15 and TRBJ2-1, the complete variable domain reads DAMVIQNPRYQVTQFGKPVTLSCSQTLNHNVMYWYQQKSSQAPKLLFHYYDKDFNNEADTPDNFQSRRPNTSFCFLDIRSPGLGDTAMYLCATKLAGGHEQFFGPGTRLTVL.

This clone has a single count. V and J are TRBV28 and TRBJ1-1; 10 nucleotides line up with TRBD1. Trimming at V came to 5 bases and at J to 3 bases, leaving 9 bases not matched to a gene. The V gene's germline CDR1 is MDHEN and CDR2 SYDVKM. This CDR3 has 16 amino acids. The DNA of the CDR3 is TGTGCCAGCAGTCCTAGACAGGGGGCGGGGGACACTGAAGCTTTCTTT. This sequence encodes CASSPRQGAGDTEAFF.

The chain has TRBV5-1 and TRBJ2-7, with D perhaps TRBD1 (7 bases). V lost 3 bases to trimming and J lost 5 bases, with 15 bases between them. CDR3 length equals 14 residues. CDR1 and CDR2 from the germline V gene are SGHRS and YFSETQ. The CDR3 loop is CASSSQGGLNEQYF. CDR3 sequence (DNA): TGCGCCAGCAGCTCTCAGGGGGGTTTGAACGAGCAGTACTTC.

The chain carries TRBV28 and TRBJ2-2; D call uncertain. V shed 8 bases and J shed 1 base, with 8 bases lying between them. CDR1 and CDR2 from the germline V gene are MDHEN and SYDVKM. There are 13 residues in the CDR3. CDR3 DNA: TGTGCCAGCGAGCTAAAGAACACCGGGGAGCTGTTTTTT. Protein sequence: CASELKNTGELFF.

The chain carries TRBV15 and TRBJ1-4; D is uncertain. The germline V gene has CDR1 LNHNV and CDR2 YYDKDF (reference sequence). The CDR3 extends over 16 amino acids. Trimming took 0 bases from V and 4 from J, leaving 12 bases between them. The CDR3 reads CATSRDWVPSNEKLFF. CDR3 coding DNA: TGTGCCACCAGCAGAGATTGGGTCCCGAGTAATGAAAAACTGTTTTTT.

The chain joins TRBV18 to TRBJ2-7, with D possibly being TRBD1 (6 bases). The CDR3 is 15 residues long. Germline values: CDR1 KGHSH, CDR2 LQKENI. Trimming took off 4 bases at V and 3 bases at J, with 16 bases between the two ends. For the CDR3, the DNA is TGTGCCAGCTCACTTGTCCGGGACATCAGCTACGAGCAGTACTTC. Its protein product is CASSLVRDISYEQYF. The full variable domain, in which reference TRBV18 and TRBJ2-7 provide the parts outside the CDR3, is NAGVMQNPRHLVRRRGQEARLRCSPMKGHSHVYWYRQLPEEGLKFMVYLQKENIIDESGMPKERFSAEFPKEGPSILRIQQVVRGDSAAYFCASSLVRDISYEQYFGPGTRLTVT.

The chain recombines TRBV6-5 with TRBJ1-2; D ambiguous. Germline values: CDR1 MNHEY, CDR2 SVGAGI. The germline V and J ends were trimmed by 1 base and 8 bases, with 8 bases remaining between them. The CDR3 covers 12 residues. CDR3 DNA sequence: TGTGCCAGCAGTTACTTCGAGGGCGGCTACACCTTC. This codes for CASSYFEGGYTF.

This rearrangement joins TRBV27 to TRBJ1-2, with TRBD1 matching over 8 bases. This CDR3 comprises 14 residues. V trimming: 7 bases; J trimming: 3 bases; junction bases outside the gene matches: 7. Germline V lookup: CDR1 MNHEY, CDR2 SMNVEV (reference sequence). The CDR3 loop is CASKGMTGDYGYTF. The CDR3 DNA reads TGTGCCAGCAAGGGGATGACAGGGGACTATGGCTACACCTTC.

The table lists this clone with a few counts. The J gene is TRBJ2-5, the V gene TRBV6-1; TRBD2 aligns across 9 bases. Unmatched junction bases numbered 12, after V lost 6 bases and J lost 4 bases. The CDR3 runs 16 residues. Per germline, CDR1 MNHNS and CDR2 SASEGT. The CDR3 DNA follows: TGTGCCAGCAGGGAATGGACTAGCGACGAGGGAGAGACCCAGTACTTC. Its translation: CASREWTSDEGETQYF.

The chain carries TRBV6-5 and TRBJ1-2; possible D gene TRBD1, 5 bases. The V gene lost 5 bases and the J gene lost 5 bases, with 12 bases spanning the gap. There are 13 residues in the CDR3. The germline V gene encodes CDR1 MNHEY and CDR2 SVGAGI. CDR3 region: CASSASGSYGYTF. The CDR3 DNA follows: TGTGCCAGCAGTGCCTCAGGGAGTTATGGCTACACCTTC.

The chain carries TRBV6-1 and TRBJ2-3; 11 bases are a match to TRBD2. From germline, CDR1 is MNHNS and CDR2 SASEGT. The V and J ends lost 4 bases and 6 bases, in that order; junction bases with no gene match: 3. The CDR3 consists of 14 residues. The CDR3 sequence: CASSVAGGPDTQYF. The CDR3 DNA reads TGTGCCAGCAGTGTAGCGGGGGGGCCGGATACGCAGTATTTT.

The sample holds one count of this clone. This chain connects TRBV5-1 to TRBJ1-5; TRBD1 agrees at 9 bases. V shed 3 bases and J 6 bases; nucleotides not matched to a gene: 10. Germline-derived CDR1 and CDR2 are SGHRS and YFSETQ. The CDR3 is 16 amino acids. The CDR3 loop is CASSSTGGGGGQPQHF. As DNA, the CDR3 is TGCGCCAGCAGCTCAACAGGGGGCGGAGGTGGTCAGCCCCAGCATTTT.

This chain links TRBV6-1 with TRBJ2-3, with D unresolved. From germline, CDR1 is MNHNS and CDR2 SASEGT. Trimming left V 2 bases short and J 0 bases short, with 6 bases between. The CDR3 loop spans 14 amino acids. The CDR3 DNA reads TGTGCCAGCAGTGAACTGACTAGCACAGATACGCAGTATTTT. It specifies CASSELTSTDTQYF.

This clone was counted a single time. The chain employs TRBV5-1 and TRBJ2-5; D is perhaps TRBD1 (5 bases). V shed 1 base and J shed 4 bases, with 20 bases lying between them. The CDR3 contains 17 residues. Germline V gene data show CDR1 as SGHRS and CDR2 as YFSETQ. CDR3 residues: CASSLSRHMGTGETQYF. Written as DNA, the CDR3 is TGCGCCAGCAGCTTGAGTAGGCACATGGGTACAGGAGAGACCCAGTACTTC.

This chain uses TRBV18 with TRBJ1-1; 7 bases fit TRBD1. Trimming cost V 4 bases and J 5 bases; bases outside gene matches: 4. This CDR3 is 13 amino acids long. CDR1 and CDR2 (germline): KGHSH, LQKENI. The CDR3 DNA follows: TGTGCCAGCTCACAGGACAGGACTACTGAAGCTTTCTTT. It is translated as CASSQDRTTEAFF. The whole variable domain, filled in from reference TRBV18 and TRBJ1-1, reads NAGVMQNPRHLVRRRGQEARLRCSPMKGHSHVYWYRQLPEEGLKFMVYLQKENIIDESGMPKERFSAEFPKEGPSILRIQQVVRGDSAAYFCASSQDRTTEAFFGQGTRLTVV.

The rearrangement uses TRBV7-2 and TRBJ2-7, with TRBD1 matching 8 bases. V was pared by 9 bases and J by 7 bases, with 11 bases of the junction left unmatched. The germline gives CDR1 SGHTA, CDR2 FQGNSA. The CDR3 has 13 residues. The CDR3 nucleotides read TGTGCCAGTGGCCCAGGACAGGGCCAAGAGCAGTACTTC. Translating gives CASGPGQGQEQYF.